This TCR beta chain was sequenced for a study of cytomegalovirus exposure and HLA in healthy donors. Study-level points and caveats: The listing of 150 to 200 TCR beta chains classed them as cytomegalovirus-associated.

Trimming pared 4 bases from V and 8 bases from J, leaving 11 bases between. Germline V gene data show CDR1 as MGHRA and CDR2 as YSYEKL. This CDR3 region has 12 residues. A remark on this clone: Antigen unknown.

PCR primers comprised 60 Vbeta and 13 Jbeta primers. Libraries were prepared by immunoSEQ multiplex PCR; TCRdb keeps only in-frame clonotypes and omits some of them. The sample lists tens of thousands of clones, roughly four fifths occurring once. The clonotype originates from a man aged 50 to 60 in good health and CMV-seronegative. V is TRBV4-1 and J is TRBJ1-1, with a possible D match to TRBD1 (6 bases). Sequenced: PBMCs. CDR3 nucleotide sequence: TGCGCCAGCAGCCTCTTAGGGACAGAAGCTTTCTTT. It specifies CASSLLGTEAFF.